This T cell receptor (beta chain) was obtained from a study of identical twins. Whole-study results and caveats: Cord blood's abundant beta clonotypes had fewer insertions, unlike memory repertoires. The study reached conclusions through statistical analysis that was cross-sectional, not following the same donors.

TCRdb recomputed calls from the 5' RACE reads with MiXCR, one row per CDR3 protein. The profile shows about 470,000 distinct CDR3 sequences, 24% of them singletons. Germline V CDR1 and CDR2: LGHDT, YNNKEL (reference sequence). The CDR3 is made up of 13 amino acids. Trimming took off 6 bases at V and 15 bases at J, with 21 bases between the two ends. There are a few counts of this clonotype. Its specificity is not known. The data also belong to a second study, concerning T cells expressing NK-cell markers.

Sequenced material: CD4+ T cells sorted from blood. This clonotype was sampled from a woman younger than 35 in good health. This chain links TRBV3-1 with TRBJ2-1; D possibly corresponds to TRBD1 (5 bases). DNA of the CDR3: TGTGCCAGCAGTCTCTTAGGGGCCGCCGTGCTGTTCTTC. As protein: CASSLLGAAVLFF.